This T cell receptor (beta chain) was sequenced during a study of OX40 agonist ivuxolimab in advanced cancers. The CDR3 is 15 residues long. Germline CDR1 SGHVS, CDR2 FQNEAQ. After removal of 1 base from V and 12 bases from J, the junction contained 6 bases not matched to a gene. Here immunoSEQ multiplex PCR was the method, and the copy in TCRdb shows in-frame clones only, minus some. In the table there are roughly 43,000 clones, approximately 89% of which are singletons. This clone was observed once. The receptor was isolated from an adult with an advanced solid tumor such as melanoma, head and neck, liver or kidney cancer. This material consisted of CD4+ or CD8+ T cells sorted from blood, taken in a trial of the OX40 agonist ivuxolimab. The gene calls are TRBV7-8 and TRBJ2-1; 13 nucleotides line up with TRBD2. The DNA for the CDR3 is TGTGCCAGCAGCTTAGGGACTAGCGGGAGAATGGGGCAGTTCTTC. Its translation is CASSLGTSGRMGQFF.